The T cell receptor (beta chain) described here comes from a study of T cell changes during pregnancy in multiple sclerosis. About this clone: One end of the junction is discordant with germline, which a read error may explain.

Sequencing used immunoSEQ multiplex PCR; TCRdb keeps in-frame clones, though not all of them. The data contain 50,000 or so clones, approximately 92% of them seen just once; the ten biggest clones take up less than 0.8%. Germline CDR1 reads SSHAT; CDR2 reads FNYEAQ (reference sequence). This CDR3 spans 15 amino acids. The chain joins TRBV7-7 to TRBJ2-5; 11 bases fit TRBD2. The sample consisted of CD4+ T cells from peripheral blood mononuclear cells, taken in the third trimester of pregnancy. The clonotype originates from a female donor with multiple sclerosis, enrolled in a pregnancy study. This chain's CDR3 is CASSARLAGKETQYF. The CDR3 region has the DNA TGTGCTAGCAGCGCCCGACTAGCGGGGAAAGAGACCCAGTACTTC.